The source of this T cell receptor beta chain is a study of cytomegalovirus exposure and HLA in healthy donors. Assay: immunoSEQ multiplex PCR; the TCRdb copy retains only in-frame clones and omits some. Among over 100,000 clones listed, approximately 87% were seen once. The germline V gene has CDR1 KGHSH and CDR2 LQKENI. The V gene end was trimmed by 2 bases and the J gene end by 2 bases; junction bases not matched to a gene: 7. The CDR3 covers 18 residues. V usage is TRBV18 and J usage is TRBJ2-1, with 12 bases matching TRBD2. Material: PBMCs. The TCR sequence derives from a woman younger than 30 in good health and CMV-seropositive. Here the CDR3 DNA reads TGTGCCAGCTCACCAAAGTCTACTAGCGGGGGGACCTACAATGAGCAGTTCTTC. As protein: CASSPKSTSGGTYNEQFF.